A selection of T cell receptor beta chains follows, all from one sample in a study of identical twins. MiXCR, applied by TCRdb to the 5' RACE reads, yields one record per CDR3 protein. Among some 300,000 distinct CDR3 sequences listed, 9% to 15% were seen once. These data are also associated with another study on yellow fever vaccine responses in identical twins.

Sequenced sample: CD8+ T cells sorted from blood. The origin of the receptors is a young woman in good health. Each CDR3 is given with its conserved first and last residue. The D gene is left open where the match is weak. Clone size is not always given. Where it is, it says once, few, many or a class for expanded clones.

>TRBJ2-1|TRBV20-1|few|TRBD2
TGCAGTGCTAGAGAACTAGCGATCTACAATGAGCAGTTCTTC
CSARELAIYNEQFF
>TRBJ2-2|TRBV7-9|many|TRBD1
TGTGCCAGCAGCACCCGGACAGGGGAAGGCGGGGAGCTGTTTTTT
CASSTRTGEGGELFF
>TRBJ2-5|TRBV10-2|many|TRBD1
TGCGCCAGCTCAACAGGGGGAAAAGAGACCCAGTACTTC
CASSTGGKETQYF
>TRBJ2-5|TRBV7-9|many|TRBD2
TGTGCCAGTGGGACTAGCGAGTACCAAGAGACCCAGTACTTC
CASGTSEYQETQYF
>TRBJ2-2|TRBV5-1|.|.
TGCGCCAGCAGCTTGGTCGAAGCGGGCGCCGGGGAGCTGTTTTTT
CASSLVEAGAGELFF
>TRBJ2-7|TRBV7-9|.|TRBD2
TGTGCCAGCAGCGCGGATAGCGGGCTCTACGAGCAGTACTTC
CASSADSGLYEQYF
>TRBJ2-6|TRBV4-1|.|TRBD1
TGCGCCAGCAGCCAAGATCATTTGGTTGGACAGGGGGATACTGGGGCCAACGTCCTGACTTTC
CASSQDHLVGQGDTGANVLTF
>TRBJ2-4|TRBV3-1|.|.
TGTGCCAGCAGCCCCAGGTGGCCCTCAGCCAAAAACATTCAGTACTTC
CASSPRWPSAKNIQYF
>TRBJ2-3|TRBV28|few|TRBD2
TGTGCCAGCAGTTTCCTTAGCGGGACAGATACGCAGTATTTT
CASSFLSGTDTQYF
>TRBJ2-7|TRBV27|few|.
TGTGCCAGCAGCCCCGGGGGGCATCAGGACGAGCAGTACTTC
CASSPGGHQDEQYF
>TRBJ2-1|TRBV28|.|TRBD2
TGTGCCAGCAACCCCCTAGCGGGAATCTACAATGAGCAGTTCTTC
CASNPLAGIYNEQFF
>TRBJ2-5|TRBV3-1|.|TRBD2
TGTGCCAGCAGCCAAGAAGATGGACTAGCGGGGGGGCCGGCCCAGTACTTC
CASSQEDGLAGGPAQYF
>TRBJ2-3|TRBV3-1|few|.
TGTGCCAGCAGCCAAGAAGTGGGACAACGCACAGATACGCAGTATTTT
CASSQEVGQRTDTQYF
>TRBJ2-5|TRBV5-6|.|.
TGTGCCAGCAGCGCCGAGGACAGCGGTTCCCAAGAGACCCAGTACTTC
CASSAEDSGSQETQYF
>TRBJ2-3|TRBV15|few|TRBD2
TGTGCCACCAGCGGGGGCGGATCGGGAGGGTACACAGATACGCAGTATTTT
CATSGGGSGGYTDTQYF
>TRBJ2-1|TRBV7-9|many|.
TGTGCCAGCAGCCCCCCACGGGGCTACAATGAGCAGTTCTTC
CASSPPRGYNEQFF
>TRBJ2-7|TRBV24-1|few|.
TGTGCCACCAGTGCCCTAGGGGGAGGGGGCGAAGAGCAGTACTTC
CATSALGGGGEEQYF
>TRBJ2-3|TRBV20-1|many|TRBD2
TGCAGTGCTGAACCACTAGCGGGGGACCCCACAGATACGCAGTATTTT
CSAEPLAGDPTDTQYF
>TRBJ2-1|TRBV27|few|.
TGTGCCAGCAGTTTATCCAGGGGCCACAATGAGCAGTTCTTC
CASSLSRGHNEQFF
>TRBJ2-1|TRBV10-3|many|.
TGTGCCATAGCGGACGGGGACTCCTACAATGAGCAGTTCTTC
CAIADGDSYNEQFF
>TRBJ2-1|TRBV27|.|.
TGTGCCAGCAGTTTATCCTACAGCTACAATGAGCAGTTCTTC
CASSLSYSYNEQFF
>TRBJ2-7|TRBV12-3/TRBV12-4|.|.
TGTGCCAGCAGTTTACTTCACACCTACGAGCAGTACTTC
CASSLLHTYEQYF